This T cell receptor beta chain was recovered during a study of technical replicates of blood from a handful of donors. The germline CDR1 and CDR2 sequences are SEHNR and FQNEAQ (reference sequence). The CDR3 spans 14 residues. V lost 4 bases to trimming and J lost 4 bases; unmatched junction nucleotides: 7. The table came from immunoSEQ multiplex PCR; TCRdb's copy has only in-frame clones and leaves some out. The table includes under 90,000 clones, roughly 93% detected once. The sample was T cells isolated from PBMCs. This TCR was sampled from a human donor in good health. The J gene is TRBJ2-7, the V gene TRBV7-9, with TRBD2 identical over 7 bases. The CDR3 bases are TGTGCCAGCAGCTGGGGGGAGGGGTCGTACGAGCAGTACTTC. Translated: CASSWGEGSYEQYF.